In this sample, the clone carrying this T cell receptor beta chain turned up many times. Genomic DNA templated the TCR beta VDJ and CDR3 profiling. Using its own MiXCR run on the reads, TCRdb lists one record per CDR3 protein. This sample has about 150,000 distinct CDR3 sequences; 40% to 65% occur once, and the top ten carry 10% to 15%. These data come from a study of CD8+CD57+ T cells in acquired aplastic anemia. Overall study context: Isolated CD4+ and CD8+ cells, once sorted, yielded DNA averaging around 3.1 ug.

Patients sequenced had flow cytometry evidence of CD8+CD57+ cell expansion. Each of the patients presented with severe acquired aplastic anemia. Patients had undergone no therapy by the time their blood was sampled. Germline CDR1 and CDR2: LNHNV and YYDKDF (reference sequence). V lost 1 base, J lost 3 bases, and 9 bases lay in between. The CDR3 length is 14 residues. Sequencing input: sorted CD4+, CD8+, or CD8+CD57+ T cells (not recorded which) from PBMCs. This chain connects TRBV15 to TRBJ1-1, with D tentatively TRBD1 (5 bases). This receptor was identified in a human donor with aplastic anemia. Written as DNA, the CDR3 is TGTGCCACCAGCAGAGTCGGGGCTTACACTGAAGCTTTCTTT. Its translation is CATSRVGAYTEAFF.